This T cell receptor beta chain was sequenced during a study of blood T cell repertoires in COVID-19. Study in general: Italy, Spain and the United States were the sources of the convalescent and acute COVID-19 samples.

The CDR3 runs 15 residues. Germline V gene sequence: CDR1 SGHVS, CDR2 FNYEAQ. The V gene lost 2 bases and the J gene lost 4 bases, with 14 bases spanning the gap. Libraries were prepared by immunoSEQ multiplex PCR; TCRdb keeps only in-frame clonotypes and omits some of them. The sample lists hundreds of thousands of clones; less than 90% were seen once. This clone was counted once. Study members were between about 18 and 100 years old and lived in some 22 US regions. Grouping used clinical history reported by participants in a survey and questionnaire. Recovered status in Cohort 3 required two negative PCRs, clearance, or symptom resolution.

The chain has TRBV7-6 and TRBJ1-1, with D uncertain. This TCR came from a woman aged 50 to 65 who had recovered from COVID-19. Sequencing was performed on PBMCs or T cells enriched from blood (not recorded which). The CDR3 DNA reads as TGTGCCAGCAGCTTATTTCCCGGGTTTAGCACTGAAGCTTTCTTT. Protein product: CASSLFPGFSTEAFF. Looking up the rest from reference TRBV7-6 and TRBJ1-1 gives the full variable domain: GAGVSQSPRYKVTKRGQDVALRCDPISGHVSLYWYRQALGQGPEFLTYFNYEAQQDKSGLPNDRFSAERPEGSISTLTIQRTEQRDSAMYRCASSLFPGFSTEAFFGQGTRLTVV.